Sequencing of this T cell receptor beta chain was carried out in a study of T cells expressing NK-cell markers. From the 5' RACE reads, TCRdb lists one entry per CDR3 protein and no DNA. The sample has 300,000 to 500,000 distinct CDR3 sequences; the top ten hold around 10%. The CDR3 runs to 16 residues. Germline loops: CDR1 SGHRS, CDR2 YFSETQ. The origin of this receptor is a woman aged 45 to 65 in good health. The specimen sequenced was blood T cells: a sorted CD56 or NKG2C T cell subset, CD4+ or CD8+ T cells, or bulk PBMC T cells (not recorded which). The chain joins TRBV5-1 to TRBJ2-1; the TCRdb D gene call, TRBD1, has no DNA to confirm it. Here the CDR3 reads CASSLRRTGGFHEQFF.